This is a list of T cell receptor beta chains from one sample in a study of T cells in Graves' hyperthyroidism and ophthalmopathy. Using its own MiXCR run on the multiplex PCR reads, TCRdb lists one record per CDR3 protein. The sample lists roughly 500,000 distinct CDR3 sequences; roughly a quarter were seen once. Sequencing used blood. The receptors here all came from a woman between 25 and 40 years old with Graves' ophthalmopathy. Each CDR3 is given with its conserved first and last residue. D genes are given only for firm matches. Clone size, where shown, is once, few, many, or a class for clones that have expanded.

TGTGCCAGCAGCCCCGGACTAGCGGGGGGCCGTGTAGAGACCCAGTACTTC	CASSPGLAGGRVETQYF	17	many	TRBJ2-5	TRBD2	TRBV12-3/TRBV12-4
TGTGCCAGCAAGTTGGGGGAGGTTGGCTACACCTTC	CASKLGEVGYTF	12	many	TRBJ1-2	-	TRBV25-1
TGCAGCGTTGAAAGTACAGGGGGCACTGGAAACACCATATATTTT	CSVESTGGTGNTIYF	15	many	TRBJ1-3	TRBD1	TRBV29-1
TGTGCCAGCAGTTACTCGGTGAACTCGGGACAGTCAGCGACCCAGTACTTC	CASSYSVNSGQSATQYF	17	many	TRBJ2-5	TRBD1	TRBV6-5
TGCGCCAGCAGCCCAGCGGGGGCGGGTCTAGCCAAAAACATTAAGTACTTC	CASSPAGAGLAKNIKYF	17	many	TRBJ2-4	TRBD2	TRBV5-1
TGTGCCAGCAGCTTAAAACTAGCGGGGGCCTCAGATACGCAGTATTTT	CASSLKLAGASDTQYF	16	many	TRBJ2-3	TRBD2	TRBV7-3
TGTGCCAGTAGCTTTGCTATCTCCTACGAGCAGTACTTC	CASSFAISYEQYF	13	many	TRBJ2-7	-	TRBV19
TGTGCCAGCAGCCAAGTCAGGGGGCCAAACTATGGCTACACCTTC	CASSQVRGPNYGYTF	15	many	TRBJ1-2	TRBD1	TRBV14
TGCAGTGGCGAGGCGGGCGGGACGGGAAAAAACACCGGGGAGCTGTTTTTT	CSGEAGGTGKNTGELFF	17	few	TRBJ2-2	-	TRBV20-1
TGTGCCAGCAGCCGGGCAGGAATGATTACCGGGGAGCTGTTTTTT	CASSRAGMITGELFF	15	many	TRBJ2-2	-	TRBV3-1
TGTGCCAGCAGCCTCCGGGACAGCCTCAATCAGCCCCAGCATTTT	CASSLRDSLNQPQHF	15	many	TRBJ1-5	TRBD1	TRBV6-1
TGTGCCAGTAGTATAACAGGGGGTCTGACCCAGCATTTT	CASSITGGLTQHF	13	-	TRBJ1-5	TRBD1	TRBV19
TGTGCCAGCAGTGACCGGGAAAGATCCTCCTACGAGCAGTACTTC	CASSDRERSSYEQYF	15	-	TRBJ2-7	-	TRBV12-3/TRBV12-4
TGTGCCAGTAGTGAAAGTCGGGACTCCTACGAGCAGTACTTC	CASSESRDSYEQYF	14	few	TRBJ2-7	-	TRBV19
TGTGCCAGCACCGAGGGACGGCTTTATGGCTACACCTTC	CASTEGRLYGYTF	13	many	TRBJ1-2	-	TRBV16
TGCGCCAGCAGCTTGGCCGCAGATGTAGAAGCTTGCTTT	CASSLAADVEACF	13	-	TRBJ1-1	-	TRBV5-1
TGTGCCAGCAGAGAAAATCGGAACACTGAAGCTTTCTTT	CASRENRNTEAFF	13	once	TRBJ1-1	-	TRBV6-1
TGTGCCAGTAGTACCGAGACAGGGCTCCGGGCAGATACGCAGTATTTT	CASSTETGLRADTQYF	16	few	TRBJ2-3	TRBD1	TRBV19
TGTGCCGGGAGAAACACCGGGGAGCTGTTTTTT	CAGRNTGELFF	11	-	TRBJ2-2	-	TRBV6-1
TGTGCCAGCAGCTTGGCTAGCGGGAGAAGGGGGGAGCTGTTTTTT	CASSLASGRRGELFF	15	-	TRBJ2-2	TRBD2	TRBV5-8
TGCGCCAGCAGCCAAGGCTTGACTAGCTCTGAGACCCAGTACTTC	CASSQGLTSSETQYF	15	many	TRBJ2-5	TRBD2	TRBV4-1
TGTGCCAGCACCGAGGACAGCTACTATGGCTACACCTTC	CASTEDSYYGYTF	13	many	TRBJ1-2	-	TRBV6-1
TGTGCCAGCAGTTCTGCCGTTAGCGGGGGACAAGAGACCCAGTACTTC	CASSSAVSGGQETQYF	16	many	TRBJ2-5	TRBD2	TRBV6-5
TGTGCCAGCAGTAAGGGTAGCGGCCAACAAGAGACCCAGTACTTC	CASSKGSGQQETQYF	15	many	TRBJ2-5	-	TRBV6-4
TGTGCCAGCAGTCGCCTACAGGGTTACGAGCAGTACTTC	CASSRLQGYEQYF	13	many	TRBJ2-7	-	TRBV6-2/TRBV6-3
TGTGCCAGCAGCTTACTGGTTATGGAGCTGGGCTCTTATGGCTACACCTTC	CASSLLVMELGSYGYTF	17	many	TRBJ1-2	-	TRBV11-1
TGTGCCAGCAGCTCCAGGGCCGGGGCCAACGTCCTGACTTTC	CASSSRAGANVLTF	14	many	TRBJ2-6	-	TRBV7-9
TGCGCCAGCAGCTTGGCCGGACAGGAACATGGCTACACCTTC	CASSLAGQEHGYTF	14	many	TRBJ1-2	TRBD1	TRBV5-1
TGTGCCAGCAGCCCCCCCGGGGCAGGTTATAATTCACCCCTCCACTTT	CASSPPGAGYNSPLHF	16	-	TRBJ1-6	-	TRBV14
TGTGCCAGCAGTTTTGGGCCATCCTACGAGCAGTACTTC	CASSFGPSYEQYF	13	many	TRBJ2-7	-	TRBV12-3/TRBV12-4
TGTGCCACCAGTGTCTCGGGACACAATCAGCCCCAGCATTTT	CATSVSGHNQPQHF	14	-	TRBJ1-5	-	TRBV24-1
TGTGCCAGCAGTATGGGACAGAGGAACACTGAAGCTTTCTTT	CASSMGQRNTEAFF	14	many	TRBJ1-1	TRBD1	TRBV6-1
TGTGCCAGCAGTTACGGGGCACTCTACGAGCAGTACTTC	CASSYGALYEQYF	13	many	TRBJ2-7	-	TRBV6-5
TGCGCCAGCAGCTTGGCCGCAGACAGCTGGGACATTCAGTACTTC	CASSLAADSWDIQYF	15	many	TRBJ2-4	-	TRBV5-1
TGTGCCAGCCTTCGTGGGACACTCTACGAGCAGTACTTC	CASLRGTLYEQYF	13	few	TRBJ2-7	-	TRBV2
TGTGCCAGCAGTACTAACTTTCGGGGGAGCACGAACACTGAAGCTTTCTTT	CASSTNFRGSTNTEAFF	17	-	TRBJ1-1	-	TRBV6-2/TRBV6-3
TGTGCCAGCAGTGAAGAGTGGGGTCCGGGTCGATGGACCCAGTACTTC	CASSEEWGPGRWTQYF	16	-	TRBJ2-5	-	TRBV6-1
TGTGCCAGCAGTTCCGGGATGGGAGGGGGGACTGAAGCTTTCTTT	CASSSGMGGGTEAFF	15	few	TRBJ1-1	-	TRBV12-3/TRBV12-4